This T cell receptor (beta chain) was observed in a study of shared clonotypes between healthy human individuals (dated by TCRdb to the early 2020s). Concerning the study at large: Three men and a couple of women, aged 18 to 49 years, made up the cohort. For each donor, CD4 naive and CD4 memory were each given three plates, CD8 naive was given two plates, and CD8 memory was given one plate. To increase sequencing depth and limit assay-specific biases, TCR repertoire library preparation and sequencing were carried out by different laboratories using diverse techniques. Each donor's leukapheresis produced roughly between about 0.8 and 8.9 billion PBMCs. To estimate repertoire size and how much clonotype sharing occurs between individuals, the study deeply sequenced the blood TCR repertoires of several healthy adults.

CDR3 length: 14 amino acids, cysteine to phenylalanine. Only the CDR3 DNA is retained, 42 bases long and in frame from the first base. The germline V and J ends show losses of 2 bases and 4 bases respectively, and no gene match explains 2 bases of the junction. CDR1 ENHRY and CDR2 SYGVKD were looked up in the germline V gene. Here is what the overall study found, with its caveats: Sampling was restricted to blood, and TCR repertoires in tissue are likely to differ from TCR repertoires in blood. Estimated clonotype richness was generally larger for naive than for memory subsets. Incomplete sequencing was indicated by rarefaction of sorted-subset datasets, despite the large sequencing depth. Across a few donors, about 5.2% of naive CD4, roughly 3.5% of naive CD8, 2% to 2.5% of memory CD4, and over 0.35% of memory CD8 clonotypes were shared. Higher generation probabilities were observed for clonotypes shared by all four sorted-subset donors than for non-shared clonotypes. Pairwise subsampling led to the expectation that sequencing depth would affect the degree of clonotype sharing among donors. The genetic and exposure-history diversity represented was limited by the small number of donors.

Using the deep immunoSEQ assay, TCR CDR3 regions were amplified from genomic DNA by multiplex PCR. For each cell subset, the extracted genomic DNA was distributed evenly across all wells of several immunoSEQ 96-well plates, and each plate served as one replicate. For sorted subsets, each replicate PCR was loaded with around 220 ng genomic DNA, equivalent to about 33,000 T cell genomes. Purified libraries were measured with a Qubit 3.0 fluorometer, size-checked on a Bioanalyzer 2100, and measured again with the KAPA Library Quantification kit. Each immunoSEQ 96-well plate was sequenced on its own single-read 150-cycle Illumina NextSeq 550 flow cell. The authors' pipeline ran thus. The immunoSEQ output contained only junctional sequences without quality scores, so filtering could not match that applied to full-length reads. Sequences were annotated with PyIR, a Python wrapper for IgBLAST v1.9, and V/J genes and CDR3 were assigned using IMGT germline references. Reads with weak V/J assignments (E-value above 1e-6), missing CDR3, stop codons, out-of-frame junctions, or ambiguous translated residues were removed. V3J clonotypes were defined as sequences sharing the same inferred V gene, J gene, and CDR3 amino acid sequence. Percentage overlap between repertoires was calculated by dividing the number of shared unique clonotypes by the size of the smaller repertoire. Richness of each repertoire was evaluated using RTK rarefaction, the Chao1 estimator, and Recon v2.1 estimates of unobserved clonotypes. Generation probabilities for all TCRbeta clonotypes obtained by the gDNA method from a handful of donors were computed using OLGA. TCRdb stores this immuneACCESS table with in-frame sequences only. Part of the clones is absent; in the studies checked, under half of the shortfall reflects unresolved V genes, and no reason is known for the rest. V, J and clone size derive from that table, while D and trimming were established from the DNA sequence. The sample has 950,000 to 1,300,000 clones on record, under 80% of them singletons. The ten largest clones capture 1.4% of the sample.

A note on this clone: Its recognized antigen is unknown. No clone much larger than this one lies a single base away; base qualities are absent.

The donors were healthy, HIV-negative adults with no recently reported acute infections or vaccinations. All donors were Caucasian adults living in Nashville, Tennessee, USA. CD4+ T cells were enriched by magnetic negative selection, after which naive cells were positively selected on CD45RA and the negative fraction was taken as the memory subset. Blood was obtained by leukapheresis, after which PBMCs were separated by Ficoll-Histopaque density gradient centrifugation and cryopreserved in liquid nitrogen vapor phase. Analytical flow cytometry was used to check the purity and quantity of every magnetically sorted T cell population. Genomic DNA was isolated from every sorted fraction and measured by UV absorbance on a Nanodrop 2000c.

Sequencing was carried out using memory CD4+ T cells sorted from blood. This specimen's cell subset or site label, interpreted: CD45RA-negative fraction. The TCR originated in a man younger than 30 in good health. The chain employs TRBV10-3 and TRBJ2-7, with 10 middle bases fitting TRBD2. The CDR3 region has the sequence CAISEASGRYEQYF. In nucleotide form, the sequence is TGTGCCATCAGTGAGGCTAGCGGGAGATACGAGCAGTACTTC.